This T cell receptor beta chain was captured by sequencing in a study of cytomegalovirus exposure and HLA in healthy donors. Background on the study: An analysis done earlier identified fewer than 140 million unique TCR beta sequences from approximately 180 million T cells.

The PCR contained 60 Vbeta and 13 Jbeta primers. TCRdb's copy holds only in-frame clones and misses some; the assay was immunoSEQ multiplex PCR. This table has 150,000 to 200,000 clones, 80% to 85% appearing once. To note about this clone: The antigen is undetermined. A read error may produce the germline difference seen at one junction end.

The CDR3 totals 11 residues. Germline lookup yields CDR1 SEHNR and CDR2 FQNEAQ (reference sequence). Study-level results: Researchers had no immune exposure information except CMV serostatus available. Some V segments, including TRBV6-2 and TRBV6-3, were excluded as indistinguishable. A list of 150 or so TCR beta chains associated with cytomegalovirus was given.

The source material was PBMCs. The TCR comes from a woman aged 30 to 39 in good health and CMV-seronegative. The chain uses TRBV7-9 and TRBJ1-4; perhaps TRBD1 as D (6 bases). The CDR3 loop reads CSSSFGQSLFF. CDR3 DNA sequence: TGTTCCAGCAGCTTTGGACAGTCCCTGTTTTTT.